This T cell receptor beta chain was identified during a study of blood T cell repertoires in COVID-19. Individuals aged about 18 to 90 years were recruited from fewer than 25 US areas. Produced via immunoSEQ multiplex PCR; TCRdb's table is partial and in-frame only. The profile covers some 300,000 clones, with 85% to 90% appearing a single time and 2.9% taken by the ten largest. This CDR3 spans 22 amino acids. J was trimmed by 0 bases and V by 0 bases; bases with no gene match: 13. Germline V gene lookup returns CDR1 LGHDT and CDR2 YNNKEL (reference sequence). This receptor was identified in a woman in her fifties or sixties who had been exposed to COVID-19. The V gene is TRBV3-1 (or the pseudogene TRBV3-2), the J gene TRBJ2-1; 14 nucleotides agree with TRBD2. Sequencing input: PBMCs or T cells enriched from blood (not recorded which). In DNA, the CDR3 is TGTGCCAGCAGCCAAGATAAAGGACTAGCGGGGGGCGGACAAAGCTCCTACAATGAGCAGTTCTTC. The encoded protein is CASSQDKGLAGGGQSSYNEQFF.